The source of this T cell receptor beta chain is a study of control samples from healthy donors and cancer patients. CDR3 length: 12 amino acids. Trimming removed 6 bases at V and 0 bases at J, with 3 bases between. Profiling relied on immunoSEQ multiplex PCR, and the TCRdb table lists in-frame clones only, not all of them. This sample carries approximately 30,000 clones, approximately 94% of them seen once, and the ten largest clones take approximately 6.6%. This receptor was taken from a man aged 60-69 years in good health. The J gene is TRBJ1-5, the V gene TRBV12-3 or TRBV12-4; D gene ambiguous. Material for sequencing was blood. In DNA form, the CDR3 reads TGTGCCAGCAGGCATAGCAATCAGCCCCAGCATTTT. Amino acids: CASRHSNQPQHF.